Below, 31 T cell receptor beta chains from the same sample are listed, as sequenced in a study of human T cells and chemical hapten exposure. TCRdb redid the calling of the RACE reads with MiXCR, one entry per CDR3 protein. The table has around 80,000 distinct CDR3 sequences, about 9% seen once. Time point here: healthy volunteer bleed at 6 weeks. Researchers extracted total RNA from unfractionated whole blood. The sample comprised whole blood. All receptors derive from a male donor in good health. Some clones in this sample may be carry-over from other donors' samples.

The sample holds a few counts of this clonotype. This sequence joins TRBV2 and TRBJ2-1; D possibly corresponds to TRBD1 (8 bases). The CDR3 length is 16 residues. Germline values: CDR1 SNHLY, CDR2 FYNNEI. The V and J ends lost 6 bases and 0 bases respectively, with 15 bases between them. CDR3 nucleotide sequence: TGTGCCAGCAGCCTACAGGGGGGGGTCTCCTACAATGAGCAGTTCTTC. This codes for CASSLQGGVSYNEQFF.

This chain's CDR3 is CASSYSRLAGDYEQYF. CDR3 bases: TGTGCCAGCAGTTACTCGAGGCTAGCGGGAGATTACGAGCAGTACTTC. This chain links TRBV6-5 with TRBJ2-7, with 10 bases matching TRBD2. The CDR3 is made up of 16 amino acids. J was trimmed by 4 bases and V by 0 bases; bases with no gene match: 6. Germline V gene data show CDR1 as MNHEY and CDR2 as SVGAGI.

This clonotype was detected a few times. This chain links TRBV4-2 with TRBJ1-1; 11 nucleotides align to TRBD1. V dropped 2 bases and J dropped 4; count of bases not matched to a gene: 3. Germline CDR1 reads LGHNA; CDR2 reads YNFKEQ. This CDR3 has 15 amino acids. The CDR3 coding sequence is TGTGCCAGCAGCCAAACCGGACAGGGGGCCACTGAAGCTTTCTTT. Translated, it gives CASSQTGQGATEAFF.

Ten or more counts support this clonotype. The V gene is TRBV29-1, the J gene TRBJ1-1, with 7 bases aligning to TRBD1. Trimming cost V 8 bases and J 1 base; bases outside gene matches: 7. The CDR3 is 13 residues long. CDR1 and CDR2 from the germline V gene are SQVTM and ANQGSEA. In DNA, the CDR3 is TGCAGCACCCAACAGGGGAAGAACACTGAAGCTTTCTTT. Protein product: CSTQQGKNTEAFF.

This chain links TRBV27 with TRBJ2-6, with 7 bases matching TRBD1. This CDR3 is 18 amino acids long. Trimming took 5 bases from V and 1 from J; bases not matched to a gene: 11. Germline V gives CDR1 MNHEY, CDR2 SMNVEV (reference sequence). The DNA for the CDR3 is TGTGCCAGCAGTCCTCGGGGACAGACCAGTTCTGGGGCCAACGTCCTGACTTTC. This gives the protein CASSPRGQTSSGANVLTF.

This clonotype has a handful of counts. Written as DNA, the CDR3 is TGCGCCAGCAGCGATACAGGGGGGAAGACCGGGGAGCTGTTTTTT. Translated, it gives CASSDTGGKTGELFF. The rearrangement uses TRBV5-1 and TRBJ2-2; 8 bases fit TRBD1. With V trimmed by 4 bases and J by 5 bases, 7 bases remained unmatched. The CDR3 length is 15 residues. The germline V gene encodes CDR1 SGHRS and CDR2 YFSETQ.

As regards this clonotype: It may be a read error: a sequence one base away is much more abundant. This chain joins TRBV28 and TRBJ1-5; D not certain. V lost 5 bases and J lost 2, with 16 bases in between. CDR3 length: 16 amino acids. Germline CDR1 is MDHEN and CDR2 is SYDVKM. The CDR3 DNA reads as TGTGCCAGCAGTCAGTCTGGGTTAATCCGCAATCAGCCCCAGCATTTT. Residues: CASSQSGLIRNQPQHF.

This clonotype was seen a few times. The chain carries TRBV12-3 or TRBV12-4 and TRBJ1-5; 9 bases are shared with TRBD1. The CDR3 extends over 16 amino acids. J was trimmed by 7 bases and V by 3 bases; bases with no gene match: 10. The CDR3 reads CASSFGGTGLSQPQHF. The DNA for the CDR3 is TGTGCCAGCAGTTTCGGCGGGACAGGGCTAAGCCAGCCCCAGCATTTT.

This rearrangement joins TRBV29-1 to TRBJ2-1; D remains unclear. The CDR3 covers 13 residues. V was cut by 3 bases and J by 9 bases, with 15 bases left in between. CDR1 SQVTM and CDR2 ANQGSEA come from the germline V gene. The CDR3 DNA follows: TGCAGCGTTGATCCAACTATTCGGAGTGAGCAGTTCTTC. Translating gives CSVDPTIRSEQFF.

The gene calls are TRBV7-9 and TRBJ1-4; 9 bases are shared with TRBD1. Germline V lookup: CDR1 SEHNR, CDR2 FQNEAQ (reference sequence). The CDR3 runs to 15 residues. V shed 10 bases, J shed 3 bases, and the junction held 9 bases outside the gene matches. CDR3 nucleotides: TGTGCCATCCACCCTGGGACAGGGCCTAATGAAAAACTGTTTTTT. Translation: CAIHPGTGPNEKLFF.

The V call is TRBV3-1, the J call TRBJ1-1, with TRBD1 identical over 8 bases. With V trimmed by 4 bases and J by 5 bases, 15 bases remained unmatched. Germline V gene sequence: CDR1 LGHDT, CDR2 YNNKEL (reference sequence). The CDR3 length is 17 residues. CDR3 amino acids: CASSPLGRGHLDTEAFF. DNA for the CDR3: TGTGCCAGCAGCCCCCTGGGCAGGGGGCATCTGGATACTGAAGCTTTCTTT.

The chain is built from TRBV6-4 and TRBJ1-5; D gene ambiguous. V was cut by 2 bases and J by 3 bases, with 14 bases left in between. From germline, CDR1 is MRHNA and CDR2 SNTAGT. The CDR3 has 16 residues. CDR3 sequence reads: CASSDKGREDNQPQHF. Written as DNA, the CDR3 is TGTGCCAGCAGTGACAAGGGTAGAGAAGACAATCAGCCCCAGCATTTT.

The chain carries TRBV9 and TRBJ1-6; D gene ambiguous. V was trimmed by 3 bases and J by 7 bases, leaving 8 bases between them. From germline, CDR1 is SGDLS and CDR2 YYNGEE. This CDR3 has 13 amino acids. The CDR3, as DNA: TGTGCCAGCAGCGAACAGCAAAATTCACCCCTCCACTTT. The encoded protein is CASSEQQNSPLHF.

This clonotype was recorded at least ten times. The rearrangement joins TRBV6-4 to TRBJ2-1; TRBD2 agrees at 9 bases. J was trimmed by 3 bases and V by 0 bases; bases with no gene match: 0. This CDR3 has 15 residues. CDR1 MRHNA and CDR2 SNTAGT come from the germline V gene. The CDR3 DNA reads TGTGCCAGCAGTGACTCTAGCGGGAGCTACAATGAGCAGTTCTTC. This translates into CASSDSSGSYNEQFF.

The CDR3 protein is CSARDGGGALNSPLHF. The CDR3 bases are TGCAGTGCTAGAGATGGGGGCGGGGCCTTGAATTCACCCCTCCACTTT. The chain joins TRBV20-1 to TRBJ1-6; D is perhaps TRBD1 (6 bases). The V gene lost 0 bases and the J gene lost 7 bases, with 16 bases spanning the gap. Germline-derived CDR1 and CDR2 are DFQATT and SNEGSKA (reference sequence). There are 16 residues in the CDR3.

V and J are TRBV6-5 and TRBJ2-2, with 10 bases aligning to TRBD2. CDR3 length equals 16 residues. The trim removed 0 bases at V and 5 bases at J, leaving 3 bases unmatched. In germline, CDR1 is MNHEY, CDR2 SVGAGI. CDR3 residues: CASSYSLAGDTGELFF. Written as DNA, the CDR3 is TGTGCCAGCAGTTACTCCCTAGCGGGAGATACCGGGGAGCTGTTTTTT.

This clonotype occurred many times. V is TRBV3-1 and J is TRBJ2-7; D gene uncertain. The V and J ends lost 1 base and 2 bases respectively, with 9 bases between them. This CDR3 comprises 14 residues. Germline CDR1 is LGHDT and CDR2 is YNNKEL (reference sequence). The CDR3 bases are TGTGCCAGCAGCCAAGGGAGCTTAACCTACGAGCAGTACTTC. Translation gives CASSQGSLTYEQYF.

CDR3 coding DNA: TGTGCCAGCAGCTCCCGGGAGGTCCCCTACGAGCAGTACTTC. The encoded protein is CASSSREVPYEQYF. The V and J genes are TRBV7-9 and TRBJ2-7; TRBD2 agrees at 7 bases. With V trimmed by 4 bases and J by 2 bases, 5 bases remained unmatched. This CDR3 region has 14 residues. Per the germline V gene, CDR1 is SEHNR and CDR2 is FQNEAQ (reference sequence). Full variable domain (outside the CDR3, taken from reference TRBV7-9 and TRBJ2-7): DTGVSQNPRHKITKRGQNVTFRCDPISEHNRLYWYRQTLGQGPEFLTYFQNEAQLEKSRLLSDRFSAERPKGSFSTLEIQRTEQGDSAMYLCASSSREVPYEQYFGPGTRLTVT.

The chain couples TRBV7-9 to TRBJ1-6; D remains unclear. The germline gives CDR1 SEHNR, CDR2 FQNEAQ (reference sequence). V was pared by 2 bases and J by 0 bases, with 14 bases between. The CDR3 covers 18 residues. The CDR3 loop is CASSLQILPSSYNSPLHF. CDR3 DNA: TGTGCCAGCAGCTTACAGATTCTGCCGAGCTCCTATAATTCACCCCTCCACTTT.

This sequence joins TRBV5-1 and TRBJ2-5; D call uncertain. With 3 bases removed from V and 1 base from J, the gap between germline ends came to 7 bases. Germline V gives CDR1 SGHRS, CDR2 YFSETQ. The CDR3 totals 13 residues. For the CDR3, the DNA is TGCGCCAGCAGCTCCGCCTTCCAAGAGACCCAGTACTTC. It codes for CASSSAFQETQYF.

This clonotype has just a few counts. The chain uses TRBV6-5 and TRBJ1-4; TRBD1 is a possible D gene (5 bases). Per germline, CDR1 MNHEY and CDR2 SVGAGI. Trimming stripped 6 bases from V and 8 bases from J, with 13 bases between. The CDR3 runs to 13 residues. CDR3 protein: CASRAGLDEKLFF. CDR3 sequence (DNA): TGTGCCAGCAGGGCAGGGTTAGACGAAAAACTGTTTTTT.

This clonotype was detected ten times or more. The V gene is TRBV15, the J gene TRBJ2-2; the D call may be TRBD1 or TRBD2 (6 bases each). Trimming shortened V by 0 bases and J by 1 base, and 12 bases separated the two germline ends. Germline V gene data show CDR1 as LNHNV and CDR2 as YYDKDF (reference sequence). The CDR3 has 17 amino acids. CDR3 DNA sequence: TGTGCCACCAGCAGAGATACAGGGAGGAAGAACACCGGGGAGCTGTTTTTT. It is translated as CATSRDTGRKNTGELFF.

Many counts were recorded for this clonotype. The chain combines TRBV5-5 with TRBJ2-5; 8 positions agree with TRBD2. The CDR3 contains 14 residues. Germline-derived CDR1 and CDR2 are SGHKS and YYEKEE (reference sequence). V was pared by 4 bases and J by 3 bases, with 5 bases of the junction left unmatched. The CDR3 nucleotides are TGTGCCAGCAGCCCCGCGACTAGCGAAGAGACCCAGTACTTC. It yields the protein CASSPATSEETQYF.

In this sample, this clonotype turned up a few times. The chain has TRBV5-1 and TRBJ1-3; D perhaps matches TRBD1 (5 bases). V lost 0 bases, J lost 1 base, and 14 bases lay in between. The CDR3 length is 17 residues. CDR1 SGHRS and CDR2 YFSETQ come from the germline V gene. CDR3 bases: TGCGCCAGCAGCTTGGTCCCTGCAGGGACGTCTGGAAACACCATATATTTT. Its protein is CASSLVPAGTSGNTIYF.

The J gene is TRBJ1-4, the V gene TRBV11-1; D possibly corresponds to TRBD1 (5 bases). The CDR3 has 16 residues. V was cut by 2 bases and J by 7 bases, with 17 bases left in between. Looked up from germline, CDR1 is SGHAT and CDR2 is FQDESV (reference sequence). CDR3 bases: TGTGCCAGCAGCTTATCGAGGACACTCTTGGGTGAAAAACTGTTTTTT. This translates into CASSLSRTLLGEKLFF.

The DNA for the CDR3 is TGTGCCATCAGTGACGGACAGAACACAGATACGCAGTATTTT. Amino acid sequence: CAISDGQNTDTQYF. The chain is built from TRBV10-3 and TRBJ2-3; TRBD1 is a possible D gene (6 bases). CDR1 is ENHRY and CDR2 is SYGVKD in the germline V gene. V lost 3 bases to trimming and J lost 2 bases, with 9 bases between them. The CDR3 consists of 14 residues.

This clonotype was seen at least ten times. DNA for the CDR3: TGTGCCAGCAATCCGGCGGAACTTGAAGCTTTCTTT. Its protein is CASNPAELEAFF. The gene calls are TRBV2 and TRBJ1-1; the D is unclear. CDR3 length: 12 amino acids. V lost 7 bases, J lost 7 bases, and 13 bases lay in between. Germline V gene sequence: CDR1 SNHLY, CDR2 FYNNEI.

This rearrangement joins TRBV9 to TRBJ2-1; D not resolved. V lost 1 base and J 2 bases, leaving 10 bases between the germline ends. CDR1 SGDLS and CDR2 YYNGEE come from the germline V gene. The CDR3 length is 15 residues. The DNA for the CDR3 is TGTGCCAGCAGCGTATCGCAAGGACCCTACAATGAGCAGTTCTTC. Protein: CASSVSQGPYNEQFF.

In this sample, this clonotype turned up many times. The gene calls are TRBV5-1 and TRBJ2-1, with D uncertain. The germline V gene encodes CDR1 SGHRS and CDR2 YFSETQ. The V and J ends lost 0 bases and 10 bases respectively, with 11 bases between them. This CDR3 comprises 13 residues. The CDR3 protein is CASSLAVPGEQFF. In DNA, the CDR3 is TGCGCCAGCAGCTTGGCCGTCCCTGGGGAGCAGTTCTTC. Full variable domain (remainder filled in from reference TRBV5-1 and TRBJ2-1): KAGVTQTPRYLIKTRGQQVTLSCSPISGHRSVSWYQQTPGQGLQFLFEYFSETQRNKGNFPGRFSGRQFSNSRSEMNVSTLELGDSALYLCASSLAVPGEQFFGPGTRLTVL.

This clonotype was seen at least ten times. The DNA of the CDR3 is TGTGCCAGCAGCTTAGCGGGTCTTAACACTGAAGCTTTCTTT. It codes for CASSLAGLNTEAFF. This chain links TRBV7-9 with TRBJ1-1; D remains unclear. This CDR3 is 14 amino acids long. The germline gives CDR1 SEHNR, CDR2 FQNEAQ (reference sequence). V was shortened by 0 bases and J by 2 bases, with 7 bases between the two germline ends.

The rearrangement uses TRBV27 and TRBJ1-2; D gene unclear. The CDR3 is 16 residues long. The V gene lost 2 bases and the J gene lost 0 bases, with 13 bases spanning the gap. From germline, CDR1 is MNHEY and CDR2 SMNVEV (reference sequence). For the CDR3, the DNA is TGTGCCAGCAGTTTAATTTGGAGAGAGACTAACTATGGCTACACCTTC. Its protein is CASSLIWRETNYGYTF.